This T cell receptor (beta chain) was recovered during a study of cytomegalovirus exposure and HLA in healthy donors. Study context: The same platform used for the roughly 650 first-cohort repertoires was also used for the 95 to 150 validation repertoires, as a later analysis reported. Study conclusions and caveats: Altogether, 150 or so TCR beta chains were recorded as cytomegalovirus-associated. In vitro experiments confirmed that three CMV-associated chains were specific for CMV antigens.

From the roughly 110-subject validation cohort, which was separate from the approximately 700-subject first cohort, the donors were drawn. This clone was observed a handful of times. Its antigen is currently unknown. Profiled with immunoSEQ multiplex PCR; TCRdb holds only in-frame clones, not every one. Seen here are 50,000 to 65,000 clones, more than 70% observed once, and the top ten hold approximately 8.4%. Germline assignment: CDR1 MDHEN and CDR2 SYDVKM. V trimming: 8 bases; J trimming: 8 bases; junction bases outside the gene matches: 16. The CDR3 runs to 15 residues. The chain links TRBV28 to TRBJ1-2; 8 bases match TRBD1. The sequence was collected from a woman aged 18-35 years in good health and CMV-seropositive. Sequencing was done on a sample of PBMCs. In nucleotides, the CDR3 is TGTGCCAGCGTGGGGGTGGGACAGGCACAGCGAGGCTACACCTTC. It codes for CASVGVGQAQRGYTF.